Presented here are 6 T cell receptor beta chains from one specimen sequenced in a study of a mutant IDH1 vaccine in newly diagnosed glioma. Documented time point: baseline, week 1 (first vaccination visit). Indicated treatment: pre-vaccination baseline after standard-of-care therapy. Generated by immunoSEQ multiplex PCR, the TCRdb table keeps only in-frame clones and is missing some. The sample has over 75,000 clones, about 87% seen once. Sequenced material: PBMCs, taken from a glioma patient treated with radiotherapy, temozolomide or both. Receptors originate from a woman aged 45-59 years with glioma.

This sequence joins TRBV2 and TRBJ2-5; D is perhaps TRBD2 (5 bases). The V gene's germline CDR1 is SNHLY and CDR2 FYNNEI. This CDR3 has 14 amino acids. The germline V and J ends were trimmed by 4 bases and 6 bases, with 15 bases remaining between them. CDR3 DNA sequence: TGTGCCAGCAGTGGGACTCAAACCATACAGACCCAGTACTTC. Amino acids: CASSGTQTIQTQYF.

This clone has only one observation. This rearrangement joins TRBV6-5 to TRBJ1-4, with D perhaps matching TRBD1 (5 bases). The CDR3 covers 15 residues. The V end was cut by 2 bases, the J end by 3 bases, with 10 bases between. The germline V gene has CDR1 MNHEY and CDR2 SVGAGI. The CDR3 DNA reads TGTGCCAGCAGTTACGACGGAGGGGCTAATGAAAAACTGTTTTTT. It specifies CASSYDGGANEKLFF.

The chain uses TRBV27 and TRBJ1-5; D may be TRBD1 (5 bases). The V gene lost 5 bases and the J gene lost 2 bases, with 10 bases spanning the gap. CDR3 length: 14 amino acids. Germline-derived CDR1 and CDR2 are MNHEY and SMNVEV (reference sequence). DNA of the CDR3: TGTGCCAGCAGTCTCGGGACCGGCAATCAGCCCCAGCATTTT. Its protein product is CASSLGTGNQPQHF.

The gene calls are TRBV21-1 and TRBJ2-7; TRBD1 is taken as the D call from the table, unchecked against the DNA. TRBV21-1 is a recognized pseudogene. The CDR3 is 16 amino acids. CDR3 bases: TGTGCCAGCAGCAAAAGGACATCCAAAGGGGCCTACGAGCAGTACTTC. Its protein is CASSKRTSKGAYEQYF.

This clone was counted between two and nine times. This chain joins TRBV7-9 and TRBJ2-3; 14 bases are a match to TRBD2. The length of the CDR3 is 18 residues. V gave up 6 bases and J gave up 2 bases; unmatched junction bases: 10. CDR1 is SEHNR and CDR2 is FQNEAQ in the germline V gene (reference sequence). Here the CDR3 reads CASSLNGGLAGVTDTQYF. CDR3 coding DNA: TGTGCCAGCAGTCTTAACGGGGGACTAGCGGGGGTCACAGATACGCAGTATTTT.

This chain links TRBV14 with TRBJ1-2; D gene ambiguous. CDR3 size: 15 residues. CDR1 is SGHDN and CDR2 is FVKESK in the germline V gene. Trimming stripped 1 base from V and 4 bases from J, with 13 bases between. The DNA for the CDR3 is TGTGCCAGCAGCCAAGGGGTCGGGAGCGGCTATGGCTACACCTTC. The encoded protein is CASSQGVGSGYGYTF.